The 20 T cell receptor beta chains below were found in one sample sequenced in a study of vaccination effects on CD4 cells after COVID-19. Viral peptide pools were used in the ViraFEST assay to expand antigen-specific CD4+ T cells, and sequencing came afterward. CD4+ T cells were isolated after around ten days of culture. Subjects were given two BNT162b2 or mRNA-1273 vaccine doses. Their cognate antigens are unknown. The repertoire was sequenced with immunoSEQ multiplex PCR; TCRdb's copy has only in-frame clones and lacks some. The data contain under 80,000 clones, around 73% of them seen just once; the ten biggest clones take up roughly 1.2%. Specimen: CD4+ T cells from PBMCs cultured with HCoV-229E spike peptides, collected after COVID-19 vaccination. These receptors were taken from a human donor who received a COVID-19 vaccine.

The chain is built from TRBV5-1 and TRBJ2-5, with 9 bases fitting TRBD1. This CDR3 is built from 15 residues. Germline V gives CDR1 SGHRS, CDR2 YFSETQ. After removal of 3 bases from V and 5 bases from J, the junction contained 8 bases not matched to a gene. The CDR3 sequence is CASSYLQGAQETQYF. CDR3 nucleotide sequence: TGCGCCAGCAGCTACTTACAGGGGGCGCAGGAGACCCAGTACTTC.

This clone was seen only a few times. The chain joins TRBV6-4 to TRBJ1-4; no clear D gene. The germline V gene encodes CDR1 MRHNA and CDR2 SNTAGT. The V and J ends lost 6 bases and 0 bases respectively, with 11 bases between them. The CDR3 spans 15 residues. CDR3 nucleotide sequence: TGTGCCAGCAGCGATCTGAATGCAACTAATGAAAAACTGTTTTTT. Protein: CASSDLNATNEKLFF.

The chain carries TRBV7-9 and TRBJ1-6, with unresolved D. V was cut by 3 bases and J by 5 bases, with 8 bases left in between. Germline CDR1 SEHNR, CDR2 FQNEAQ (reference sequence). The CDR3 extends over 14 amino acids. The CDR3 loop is CASSFGGDNSPLHF. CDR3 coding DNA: TGTGCCAGCAGCTTTGGTGGGGATAATTCACCCCTCCACTTT. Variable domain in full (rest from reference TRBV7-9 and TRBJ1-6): DTGVSQNPRHKITKRGQNVTFRCDPISEHNRLYWYRQTLGQGPEFLTYFQNEAQLEKSRLLSDRFSAERPKGSFSTLEIQRTEQGDSAMYLCASSFGGDNSPLHFGNGTRLTVT.

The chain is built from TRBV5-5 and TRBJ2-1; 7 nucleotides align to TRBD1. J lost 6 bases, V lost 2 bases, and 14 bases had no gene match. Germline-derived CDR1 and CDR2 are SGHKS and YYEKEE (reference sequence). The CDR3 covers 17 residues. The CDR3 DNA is TGTGCCAGCAGCTTAGCATATCACAGGGGTGGGGGCAATGAGCAGTTCTTC. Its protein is CASSLAYHRGGGNEQFF.

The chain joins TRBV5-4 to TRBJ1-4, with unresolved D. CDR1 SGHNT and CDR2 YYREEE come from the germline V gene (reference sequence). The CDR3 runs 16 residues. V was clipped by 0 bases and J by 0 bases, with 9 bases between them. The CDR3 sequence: CASSLGTRATNEKLFF. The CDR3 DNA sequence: TGTGCCAGCAGCTTGGGGACTAGAGCAACTAATGAAAAACTGTTTTTT. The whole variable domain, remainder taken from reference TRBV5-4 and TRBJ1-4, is ETGVTQSPTHLIKTRGQQVTLRCSSQSGHNTVSWYQQALGQGPQFIFQYYREEENGRGNFPPRFSGLQFPNYSSELNVNALELDDSALYLCASSLGTRATNEKLFFGSGTQLSVL.

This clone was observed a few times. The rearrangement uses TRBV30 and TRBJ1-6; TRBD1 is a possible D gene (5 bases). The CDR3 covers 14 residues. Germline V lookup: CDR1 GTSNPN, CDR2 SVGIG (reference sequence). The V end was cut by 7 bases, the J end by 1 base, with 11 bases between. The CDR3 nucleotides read TGTGCCTCCCAGGGAGGGTCCTATAATTCACCCCTCCACTTT. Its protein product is CASQGGSYNSPLHF.

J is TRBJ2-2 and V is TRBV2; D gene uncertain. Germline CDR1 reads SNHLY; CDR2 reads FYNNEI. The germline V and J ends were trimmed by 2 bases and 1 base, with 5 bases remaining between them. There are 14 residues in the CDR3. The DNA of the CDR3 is TGTGCCAGCAGTGAACGTAGGAACACCGGGGAGCTGTTTTTT. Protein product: CASSERRNTGELFF. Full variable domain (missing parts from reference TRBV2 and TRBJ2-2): EPEVTQTPSHQVTQMGQEVILRCVPISNHLYFYWYRQILGQKVEFLVSFYNNEISEKSEIFDDQFSVERPDGSNFTLKIRSTKLEDSAMYFCASSERRNTGELFFGEGSRLTVL.

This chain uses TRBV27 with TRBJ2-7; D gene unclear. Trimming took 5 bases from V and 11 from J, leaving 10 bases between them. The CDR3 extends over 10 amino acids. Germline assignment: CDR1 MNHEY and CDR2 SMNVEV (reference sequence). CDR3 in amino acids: CASSLMVEYV. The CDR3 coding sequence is TGTGCCAGCAGTCTTATGGTTGAGTACGTC.

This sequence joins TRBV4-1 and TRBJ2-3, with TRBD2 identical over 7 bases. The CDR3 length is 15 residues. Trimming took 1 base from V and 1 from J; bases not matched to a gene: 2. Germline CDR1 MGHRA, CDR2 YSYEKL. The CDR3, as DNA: TGCGCCAGCAGCCAAGCCAGCGGGGGCACAGATACGCAGTATTTT. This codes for CASSQASGGTDTQYF.

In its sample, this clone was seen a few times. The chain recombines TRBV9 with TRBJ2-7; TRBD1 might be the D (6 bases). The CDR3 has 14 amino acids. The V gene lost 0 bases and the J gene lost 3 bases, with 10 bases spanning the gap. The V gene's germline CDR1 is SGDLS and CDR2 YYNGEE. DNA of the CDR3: TGTGCCAGCAGCGTAGTGAGGACAGTCTACGAGCAGTACGTC. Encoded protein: CASSVVRTVYEQYV.

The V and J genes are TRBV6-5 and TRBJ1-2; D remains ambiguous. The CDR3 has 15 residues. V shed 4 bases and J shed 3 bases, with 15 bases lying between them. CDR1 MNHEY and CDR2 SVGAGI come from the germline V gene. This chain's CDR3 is CASSSPGLFDYGYTF. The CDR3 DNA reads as TGTGCCAGCAGTTCCCCGGGGTTATTTGACTATGGCTACACCTTC.

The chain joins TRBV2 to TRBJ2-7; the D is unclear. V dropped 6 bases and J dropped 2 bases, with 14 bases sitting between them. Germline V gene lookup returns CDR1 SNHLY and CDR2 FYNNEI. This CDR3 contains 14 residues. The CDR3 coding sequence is TGTGCCAGCAGCTCGTCTATGGGGACCTACGAGCAGTACGTC. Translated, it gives CASSSSMGTYEQYV.

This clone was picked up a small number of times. CDR3 DNA sequence: TGTGCCAGCAGCCAGAGAGGGGGTCCCTATAATTCACCCCTCCACTTT. This gives the protein CASSQRGGPYNSPLHF. J is TRBJ1-6 and V is TRBV5-4; perhaps TRBD1 as D (6 bases). The germline V and J ends were trimmed by 4 bases and 2 bases, with 13 bases remaining between them. CDR1 and CDR2 (germline): SGHNT, YYREEE (reference sequence). CDR3 length: 16 residues.

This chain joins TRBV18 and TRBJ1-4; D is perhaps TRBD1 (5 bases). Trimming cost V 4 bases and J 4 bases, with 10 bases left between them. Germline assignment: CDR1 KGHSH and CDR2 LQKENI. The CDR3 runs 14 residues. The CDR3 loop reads CASSQTARNEKLFF. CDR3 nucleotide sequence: TGTGCCAGCTCACAGACAGCCCGTAATGAAAAACTGTTTTTT. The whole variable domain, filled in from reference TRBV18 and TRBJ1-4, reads NAGVMQNPRHLVRRRGQEARLRCSPMKGHSHVYWYRQLPEEGLKFMVYLQKENIIDESGMPKERFSAEFPKEGPSILRIQQVVRGDSAAYFCASSQTARNEKLFFGSGTQLSVL.

CDR3 sequence reads: CASSSDRGPGNTIYF. CDR3 coding DNA: TGTGCCAGCAGCTCGGACAGGGGGCCTGGAAACACCATATATTTT. The chain has TRBV11-2 and TRBJ1-3; 11 bases line up with TRBD1. The CDR3 spans 15 residues. Germline V gene data show CDR1 as SGHAT and CDR2 as FQNNGV. Trimming cost V 4 bases and J 2 bases; bases outside gene matches: 1.

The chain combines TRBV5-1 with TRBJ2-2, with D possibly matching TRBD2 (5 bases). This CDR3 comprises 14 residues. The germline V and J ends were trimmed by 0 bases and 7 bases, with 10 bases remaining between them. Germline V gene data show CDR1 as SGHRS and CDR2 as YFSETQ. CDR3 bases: TGCGCCAGCAGCTTGGTGTCGGCGGGCGGGGAGCTGTTTTTT. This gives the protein CASSLVSAGGELFF.

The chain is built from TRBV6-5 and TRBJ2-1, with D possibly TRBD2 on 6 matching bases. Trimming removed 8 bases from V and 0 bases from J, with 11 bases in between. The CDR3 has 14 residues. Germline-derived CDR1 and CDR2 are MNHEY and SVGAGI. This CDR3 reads CASGGVSSYNEQFF. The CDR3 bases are TGTGCCAGCGGAGGGGTGAGCTCCTACAATGAGCAGTTCTTC.

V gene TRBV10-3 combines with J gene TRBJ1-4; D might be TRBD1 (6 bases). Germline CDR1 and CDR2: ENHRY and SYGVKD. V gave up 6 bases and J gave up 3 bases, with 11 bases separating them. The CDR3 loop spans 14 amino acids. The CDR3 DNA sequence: TGTGCCATCAGACCGGACAGCTCTAATGAAAAACTGTTTTTT. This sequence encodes CAIRPDSSNEKLFF.

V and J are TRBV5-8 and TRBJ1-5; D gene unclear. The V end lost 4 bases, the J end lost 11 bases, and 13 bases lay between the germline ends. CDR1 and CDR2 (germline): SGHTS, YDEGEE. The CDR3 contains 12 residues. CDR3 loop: CASSDGLKSQHF. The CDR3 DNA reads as TGTGCCAGCAGCGACGGACTAAAGTCCCAGCATTTT.

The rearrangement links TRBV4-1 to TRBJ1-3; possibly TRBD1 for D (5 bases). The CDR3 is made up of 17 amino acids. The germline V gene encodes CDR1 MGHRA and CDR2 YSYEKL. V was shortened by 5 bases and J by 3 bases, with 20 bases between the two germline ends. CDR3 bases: TGCGCCAGCAGCGATCCCGGGAGACAGCGATTTGGAAACACCATATATTTT. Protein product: CASSDPGRQRFGNTIYF.